A selection of T cell receptor beta chains follows, all from one sample in a study of patients and donors after allogeneic stem cell transplantation. TCRdb fed the RT-PCR reads into MiXCR, producing one record per CDR3 protein. Altogether about a million distinct CDR3 sequences are present, roughly 18% being singletons, with the ten largest covering approximately 5.9%. The material sequenced was blood, either unsorted or a sorted T cell fraction (not recorded which). These receptors were collected from a human donor who was either an allogeneic HSCT recipient or a stem cell or donor lymphocyte infusion donor (not recorded which). It is not recorded whose cells these are; they may come from a transplant donor. The CDR3 runs from the conserved cysteine through the conserved F or W. Fields, in order: J gene, D gene, V gene, clone size, CDR3 protein, CDR3 DNA. A D gene is named only where the DNA matches it firmly. Rows give clone size only sometimes, using once, few, many, or a class for an expanded clone.

TRBJ2-6 NA TRBV28 NA CASSFRRTGANVLTF TGTGCCAGCAGTTTCCGGAGAACTGGGGCCAACGTCCTGACTTTC
TRBJ1-1 NA TRBV7-9 NA CASSLVEGHTEAFF TGTGCCAGCAGCTTAGTGGAGGGGCACACTGAAGCTTTCTTT
TRBJ2-7 NA TRBV2 NA CASSEVGTDDEQYF TGTGCCAGCAGTGAAGTAGGGACGGACGACGAGCAGTACTTC
TRBJ2-4 TRBD1 TRBV11-2 NA CASGGDRGLLLAKNIQYF TGTGCCAGCGGGGGGGACAGGGGCTTATTATTAGCCAAAAACATTCAGTACTTC
TRBJ1-4 NA TRBV4-1 NA CASSRLNRADEKLFF TGCGCCAGCAGCCGACTCAACAGGGCTGATGAAAAACTGTTTTTT
TRBJ2-7 TRBD2 TRBV10-3 few CAISESIAGGPGEQYF TGTGCCATCAGTGAGTCTATAGCGGGAGGGCCAGGGGAGCAGTACTTC
TRBJ1-1 NA TRBV12-3/TRBV12-4 many CASSAGLPNTEAFF TGTGCCAGCAGTGCGGGACTCCCGAACACTGAAGCTTTCTTT
TRBJ2-1 NA TRBV7-8 NA CASSPSVYNEQFF TGTGCCAGCAGCCCCTCGGTTTACAATGAGCAGTTCTTC
TRBJ2-7 TRBD2 TRBV5-1 few CASSLAGGVSYEQYF TGCGCCAGCAGCTTGGCGGGGGGAGTGTCCTACGAGCAGTACTTC
TRBJ2-1 NA TRBV12-3/TRBV12-4 NA CASSLAPTEQSF TGTGCCAGCAGTTTAGCCCCTACCGAGCAGTCCTTC
TRBJ1-6 NA TRBV5-6 NA CASSLRRRAGGSPLHF TGTGCCAGCAGCTTGAGACGGAGGGCCGGGGGTTCACCCCTCCACTTT
TRBJ2-1 TRBD1 TRBV4-1 few CASSQGTHRGRKGDEQFF TGCGCCAGCAGCCAAGGAACCCACAGGGGCCGAAAGGGGGATGAGCAGTTCTTC
TRBJ2-3 NA TRBV6-2/TRBV6-3 many CASSVDWSTDTQYF TGTGCCAGCAGCGTGGACTGGAGCACAGATACGCAGTATTTT
TRBJ2-1 TRBD2 TRBV4-3 few CASSQEMGGGSQFF TGCGCCAGCAGCCAAGAGATGGGCGGGGGGTCTCAGTTCTTC
TRBJ1-2 NA TRBV20-1 NA CSARDLLQGMGGYTF TGCAGTGCTAGAGACCTCCTACAGGGTATGGGCGGCTACACCTTC
TRBJ2-2 NA TRBV18 few CASSPSGPVTGELFF TGTGCCAGCTCACCCTCGGGGCCCGTGACCGGGGAGCTGTTTTTT
TRBJ1-2 NA TRBV6-1 NA CASSPIGEDGYTF TGTGCCAGCAGTCCCATCGGGGAGGATGGCTACACCTTC
TRBJ2-1 NA TRBV20-1 NA CSALVLATEQFF TGCAGTGCGTTAGTACTAGCTACTGAGCAGTTCTTC
TRBJ1-6 NA TRBV12-3/TRBV12-4 many CASTYRTVNSPLHF TGTGCCAGCACCTATCGGACGGTTAATTCACCCCTCCACTTT
TRBJ1-5 TRBD1 TRBV20-1 few CSARKTGVRDQPQHF TGCAGTGCTAGAAAGACAGGGGTGAGGGATCAGCCCCAGCATTTT
TRBJ2-2 NA TRBV20-1 NA CSARPDTNTGELFF TGCAGTGCTAGACCTGACACTAACACCGGGGAGCTGTTTTTT
TRBJ2-7 TRBD1 TRBV12-3/TRBV12-4 few CASSLIGTGADYEQYF TGTGCCAGCAGTTTAATTGGAACAGGGGCCGACTACGAGCAGTACTTC
TRBJ1-1 TRBD1 TRBV5-6 NA CASIPGQVNTEAFF TGTGCCAGCATCCCCGGACAGGTGAACACTGAAGCTTTCTTT
TRBJ2-2 TRBD1 TRBV24-1 NA CATSDFRGPTGELFF TGTGCCACCAGTGATTTTAGGGGGCCCACCGGGGAGCTGTTTTTT
TRBJ2-3 NA TRBV24-1 few CATSDKGRTATDTQYF TGTGCCACCAGTGATAAAGGCCGTACGGCTACAGATACGCAGTATTTT
TRBJ1-1 NA TRBV14 few CASSAASRTEAFF TGTGCCAGCAGCGCGGCATCCCGGACTGAAGCTTTCTTT
TRBJ1-4 NA TRBV20-1 few CSASRGGSVEKLFF TGCAGTGCCTCCCGGGGGGGATCCGTTGAAAAACTGTTTTTT
TRBJ1-1 NA TRBV5-1 NA CASSPASGDTEAFF TGCGCCAGCAGCCCCGCCTCAGGGGACACTGAAGCTTTCTTT
TRBJ2-3 TRBD2 TRBV7-2 few CASSSAGGPLLLQYF TGTGCCAGCAGCTCCGCGGGGGGGCCCCTTTTGTTGCAGTATTTT
TRBJ2-2 NA TRBV20-1 few CSASDRRNTGELFF TGCAGTGCTAGTGATAGACGGAACACCGGGGAGCTGTTTTTT
TRBJ2-1 TRBD1 TRBV4-2 few CASSQDLRTGSNEQFF TGTGCCAGCAGCCAAGATCTCCGGACAGGGAGTAATGAGCAGTTCTTC
TRBJ2-7 NA TRBV7-6 NA CASSSDPGDAYEQYF TGTGCCAGCAGCTCGGACCCCGGGGACGCCTACGAGCAGTACTTC
TRBJ1-1 NA TRBV29-1 NA CSVEGGGTKTLTAFF TGCAGCGTTGAAGGAGGGGGGACAAAGACACTGACAGCTTTCTTT
TRBJ1-4 NA TRBV20-1 few CSARDLSLRVPNEKLFF TGCAGTGCTAGAGATCTGAGTCTGCGGGTACCTAATGAAAAACTGTTTTTT
TRBJ2-7 TRBD1 TRBV11-2 NA CASSVQPGQGAREQYF TGTGCCAGCAGCGTACAACCGGGACAGGGGGCTCGGGAGCAGTACTTC
TRBJ1-5 NA TRBV24-1 few CATSASYHNQPQHF TGTGCCACCAGTGCTTCCTACCATAATCAGCCCCAGCATTTT
TRBJ2-3 NA TRBV7-2 few CASSSLISGDTQYF TGTGCCAGCAGCTCCCTCATTTCCGGAGATACGCAGTATTTT
TRBJ2-5 TRBD2 TRBV19 few CASSIETSGKPQYF TGTGCCAGTAGTATAGAGACTAGCGGTAAGCCCCAGTACTTC
TRBJ2-7 TRBD2 TRBV2 NA CASSGGLAGPHEQYF TGTGCCAGCAGTGGCGGACTAGCGGGACCCCACGAGCAGTACTTC
TRBJ1-6 TRBD1 TRBV25-1 few CASSETGTGGISPLHF TGTGCCAGCAGTGAAACGGGGACAGGGGGTATATCACCCCTCCACTTT
TRBJ1-1 TRBD1 TRBV5-1 NA CASSPRTGGDAEAFF TGCGCCAGCAGCCCCCGGACAGGGGGGGATGCTGAAGCTTTCTTT